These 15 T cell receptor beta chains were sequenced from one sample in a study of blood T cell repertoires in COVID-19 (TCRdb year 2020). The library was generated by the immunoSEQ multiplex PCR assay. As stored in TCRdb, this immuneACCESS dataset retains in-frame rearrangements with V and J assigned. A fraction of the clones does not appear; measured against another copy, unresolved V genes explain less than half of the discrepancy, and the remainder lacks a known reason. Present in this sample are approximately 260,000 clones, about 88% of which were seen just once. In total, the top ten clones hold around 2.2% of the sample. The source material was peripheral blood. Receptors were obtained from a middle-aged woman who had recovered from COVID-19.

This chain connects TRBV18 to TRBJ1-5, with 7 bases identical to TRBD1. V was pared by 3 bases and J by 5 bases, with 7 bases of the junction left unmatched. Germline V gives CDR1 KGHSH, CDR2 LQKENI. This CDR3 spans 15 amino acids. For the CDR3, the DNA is TGTGCCAGCTCACCGGACAGGACAAGGGATCAGCCCCAGCATTTT. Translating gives CASSPDRTRDQPQHF.

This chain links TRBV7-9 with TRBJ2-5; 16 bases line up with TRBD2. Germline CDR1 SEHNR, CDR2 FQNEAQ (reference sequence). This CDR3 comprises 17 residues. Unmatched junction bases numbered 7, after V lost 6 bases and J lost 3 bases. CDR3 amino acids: CASREPGLAGGKETQYF. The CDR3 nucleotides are TGTGCCAGCAGAGAGCCGGGACTAGCGGGAGGGAAAGAGACCCAGTACTTC. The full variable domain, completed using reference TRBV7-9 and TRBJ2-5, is DTGVSQNPRHKITKRGQNVTFRCDPISEHNRLYWYRQTLGQGPEFLTYFQNEAQLEKSRLLSDRFSAERPKGSFSTLEIQRTEQGDSAMYLCASREPGLAGGKETQYFGPGTRLLVL.

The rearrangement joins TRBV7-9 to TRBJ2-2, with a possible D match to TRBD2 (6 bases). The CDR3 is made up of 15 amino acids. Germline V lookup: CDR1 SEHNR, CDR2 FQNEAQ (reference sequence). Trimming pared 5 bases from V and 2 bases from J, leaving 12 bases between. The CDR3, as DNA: TGTGCCAGCAGCGCGGGGAAGGGTAACACCGGGGAGCTGTTTTTT. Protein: CASSAGKGNTGELFF.

The CDR3 nucleotides are TGTGCCAGCTCACCACCGCAGTCAGGGGCAGGTGAAAAACTGTTTTTT. Translated: CASSPPQSGAGEKLFF. The rearrangement links TRBV18 to TRBJ1-4, with D possibly TRBD1 on 6 matching bases. Germline V gene data show CDR1 as KGHSH and CDR2 as LQKENI. This CDR3 has 16 residues. The germline V and J ends were trimmed by 0 bases and 7 bases, with 15 bases remaining between them. The full variable domain, with the rest looked up from reference TRBV18 and TRBJ1-4, is NAGVMQNPRHLVRRRGQEARLRCSPMKGHSHVYWYRQLPEEGLKFMVYLQKENIIDESGMPKERFSAEFPKEGPSILRIQQVVRGDSAAYFCASSPPQSGAGEKLFFGSGTQLSVL.

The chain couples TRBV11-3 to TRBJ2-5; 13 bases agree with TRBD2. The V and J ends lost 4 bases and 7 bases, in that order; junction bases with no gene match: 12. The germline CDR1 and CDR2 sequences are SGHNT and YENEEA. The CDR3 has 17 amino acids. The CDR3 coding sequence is TGTGCCAGCAGCTCTACCGGGACTAGCGGGATGGGGGTGACCCAGTACTTC. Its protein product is CASSSTGTSGMGVTQYF.

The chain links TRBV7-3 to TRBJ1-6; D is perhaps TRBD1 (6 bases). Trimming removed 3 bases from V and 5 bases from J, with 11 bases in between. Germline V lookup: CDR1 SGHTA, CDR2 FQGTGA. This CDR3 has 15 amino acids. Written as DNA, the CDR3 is TGTGCCAGCAGCTTGACAGGTGGGAATAATTCACCCCTCCACTTT. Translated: CASSLTGGNNSPLHF.

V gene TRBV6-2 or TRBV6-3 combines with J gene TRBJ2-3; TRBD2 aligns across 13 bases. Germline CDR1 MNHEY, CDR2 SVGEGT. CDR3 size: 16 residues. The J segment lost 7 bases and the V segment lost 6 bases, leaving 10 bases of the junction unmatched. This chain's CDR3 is CASSSTTSGGVYTQYF. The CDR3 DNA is TGTGCCAGCAGCTCGACCACTAGCGGGGGGGTATATACGCAGTATTTT.

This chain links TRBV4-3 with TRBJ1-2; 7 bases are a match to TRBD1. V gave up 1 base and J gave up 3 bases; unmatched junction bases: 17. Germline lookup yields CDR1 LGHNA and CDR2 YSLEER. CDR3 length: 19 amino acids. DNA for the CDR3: TGCGCCAGCAGCCAAGGAGGGCGACAGGGTGTTTGGGGAGACTATGGCTACACCTTC. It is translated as CASSQGGRQGVWGDYGYTF.

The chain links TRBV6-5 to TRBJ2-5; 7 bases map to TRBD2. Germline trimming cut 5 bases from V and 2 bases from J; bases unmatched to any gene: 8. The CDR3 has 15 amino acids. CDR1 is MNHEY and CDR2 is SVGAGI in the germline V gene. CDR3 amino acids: CASSRQRGRQETQYF. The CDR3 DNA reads TGTGCCAGCAGTAGGCAGCGGGGCAGACAAGAGACCCAGTACTTC.

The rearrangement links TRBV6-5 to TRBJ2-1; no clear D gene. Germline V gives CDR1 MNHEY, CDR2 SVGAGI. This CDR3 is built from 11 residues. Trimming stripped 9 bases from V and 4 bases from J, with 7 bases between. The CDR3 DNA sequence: TGTGCCAGTGGAGAGTACAATGAGCAGTTCTTC. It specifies CASGEYNEQFF.

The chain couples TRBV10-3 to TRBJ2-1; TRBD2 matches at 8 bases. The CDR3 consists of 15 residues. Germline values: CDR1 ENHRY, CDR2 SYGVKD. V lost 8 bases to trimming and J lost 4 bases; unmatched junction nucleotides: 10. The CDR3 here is CAISNGRDIYNEQFF. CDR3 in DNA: TGTGCCATCTCTAACGGGAGGGACATTTACAATGAGCAGTTCTTC.

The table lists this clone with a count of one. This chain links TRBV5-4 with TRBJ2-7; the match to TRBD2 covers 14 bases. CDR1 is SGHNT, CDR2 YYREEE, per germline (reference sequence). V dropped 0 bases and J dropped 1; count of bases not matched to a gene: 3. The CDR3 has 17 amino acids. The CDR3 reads CASSLGTSGGLSYEQYF. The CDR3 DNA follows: TGTGCCAGCAGCTTGGGGACTAGCGGGGGGCTTTCCTACGAGCAGTACTTC. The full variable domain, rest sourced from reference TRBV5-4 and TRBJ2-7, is ETGVTQSPTHLIKTRGQQVTLRCSSQSGHNTVSWYQQALGQGPQFIFQYYREEENGRGNFPPRFSGLQFPNYSSELNVNALELDDSALYLCASSLGTSGGLSYEQYFGPGTRLTVT.

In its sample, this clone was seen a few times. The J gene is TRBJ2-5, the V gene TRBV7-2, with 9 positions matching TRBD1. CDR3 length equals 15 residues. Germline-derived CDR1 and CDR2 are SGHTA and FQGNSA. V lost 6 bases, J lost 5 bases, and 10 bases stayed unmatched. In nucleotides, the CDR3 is TGTGCCAGCAGACGACCCGGGACAGGGCGGGAGACCCAGTACTTC. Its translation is CASRRPGTGRETQYF.

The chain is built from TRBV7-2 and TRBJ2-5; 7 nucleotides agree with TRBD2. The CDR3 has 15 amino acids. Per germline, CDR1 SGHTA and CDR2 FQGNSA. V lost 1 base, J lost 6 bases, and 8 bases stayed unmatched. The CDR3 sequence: CASSLDTGGTKTQYF. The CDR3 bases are TGTGCCAGCAGCTTAGATACCGGGGGGACCAAGACCCAGTACTTC.

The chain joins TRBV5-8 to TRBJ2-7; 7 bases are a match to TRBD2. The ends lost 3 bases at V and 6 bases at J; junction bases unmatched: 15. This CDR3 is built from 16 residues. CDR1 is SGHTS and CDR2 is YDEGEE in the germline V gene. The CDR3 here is CASSSGALAEAGEQYF. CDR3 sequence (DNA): TGTGCCAGCAGCTCCGGCGCCCTAGCGGAGGCTGGCGAGCAGTACTTC. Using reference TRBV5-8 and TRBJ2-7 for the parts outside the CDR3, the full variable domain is EAGVTQSPTHLIKTRGQQATLRCSPISGHTSVYWYQQALGLGLQFLLWYDEGEERNRGNFPPRFSGRQFPNYSSELNVNALELEDSALYLCASSSGALAEAGEQYFGPGTRLTVT.